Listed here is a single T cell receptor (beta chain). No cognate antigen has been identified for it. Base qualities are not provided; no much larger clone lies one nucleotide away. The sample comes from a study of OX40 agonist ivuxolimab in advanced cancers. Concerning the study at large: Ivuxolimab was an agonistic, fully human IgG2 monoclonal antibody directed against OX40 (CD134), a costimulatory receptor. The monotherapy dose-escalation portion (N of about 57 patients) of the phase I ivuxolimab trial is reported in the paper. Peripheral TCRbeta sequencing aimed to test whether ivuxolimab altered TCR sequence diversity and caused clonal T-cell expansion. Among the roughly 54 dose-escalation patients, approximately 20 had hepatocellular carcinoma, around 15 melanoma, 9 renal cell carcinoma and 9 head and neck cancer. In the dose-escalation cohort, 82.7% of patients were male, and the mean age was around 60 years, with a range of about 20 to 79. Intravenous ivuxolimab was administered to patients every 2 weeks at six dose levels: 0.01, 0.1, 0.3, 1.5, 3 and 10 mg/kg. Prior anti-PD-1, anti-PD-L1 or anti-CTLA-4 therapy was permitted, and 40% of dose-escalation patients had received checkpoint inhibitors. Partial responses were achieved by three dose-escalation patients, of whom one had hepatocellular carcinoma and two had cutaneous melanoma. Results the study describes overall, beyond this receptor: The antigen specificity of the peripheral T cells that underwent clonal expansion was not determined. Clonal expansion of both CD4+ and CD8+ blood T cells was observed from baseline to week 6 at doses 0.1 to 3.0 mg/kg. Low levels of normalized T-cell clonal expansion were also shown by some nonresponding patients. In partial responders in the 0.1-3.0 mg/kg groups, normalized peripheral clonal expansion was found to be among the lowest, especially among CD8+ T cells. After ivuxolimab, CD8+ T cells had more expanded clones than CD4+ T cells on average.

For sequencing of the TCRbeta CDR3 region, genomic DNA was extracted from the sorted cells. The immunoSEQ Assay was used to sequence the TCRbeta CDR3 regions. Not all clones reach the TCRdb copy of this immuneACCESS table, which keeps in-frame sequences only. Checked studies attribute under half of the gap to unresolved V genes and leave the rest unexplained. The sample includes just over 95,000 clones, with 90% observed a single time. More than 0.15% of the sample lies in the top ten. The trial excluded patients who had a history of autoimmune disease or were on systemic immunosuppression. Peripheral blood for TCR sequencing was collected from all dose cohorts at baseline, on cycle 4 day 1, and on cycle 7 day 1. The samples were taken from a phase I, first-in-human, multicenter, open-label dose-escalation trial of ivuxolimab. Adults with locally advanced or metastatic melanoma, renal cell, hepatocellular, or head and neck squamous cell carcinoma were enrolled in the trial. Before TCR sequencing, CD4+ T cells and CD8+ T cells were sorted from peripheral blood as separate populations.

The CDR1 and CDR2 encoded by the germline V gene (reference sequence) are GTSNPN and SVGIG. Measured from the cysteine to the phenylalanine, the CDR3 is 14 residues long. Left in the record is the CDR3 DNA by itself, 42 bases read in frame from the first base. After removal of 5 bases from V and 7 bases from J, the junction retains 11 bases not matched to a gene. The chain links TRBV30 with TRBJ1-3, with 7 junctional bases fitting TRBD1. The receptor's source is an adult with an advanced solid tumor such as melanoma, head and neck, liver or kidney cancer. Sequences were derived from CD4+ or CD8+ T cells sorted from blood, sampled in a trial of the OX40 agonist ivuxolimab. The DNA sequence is TGTGCCTGGGGTTATCCAGGGGGGATGAACACCATATATTTT. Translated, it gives CAWGYPGGMNTIYF.